In this sample, the clone carrying this TCR beta chain turned up once. This CDR3 spans 16 amino acids. After removal of 3 bases from V and 2 bases from J, the junction contained 5 bases not matched to a gene. Germline CDR1 is SGHRS and CDR2 is YFSETQ. In the original workflow: For nucleated cells, counts were estimated from reference gene primer amplification. Profiling relied on immunoSEQ multiplex PCR, and the TCRdb table lists in-frame clones only, not all of them. V and J calls and clone size follow that table, whereas D and trimming were derived from the DNA. The profile covers 70,000 to 100,000 clones, with just over 85% appearing a single time and roughly 45% taken by the ten largest. This sample stems from a study of blood T cell repertoires in COVID-19. Looking at the study overall: Researchers got acute and convalescent COVID-19 samples from the United States, Italy and Spain. PBMCs, B-cell-depleted T cells, or T cells provided the cDNA or gDNA that made up the material.

The source material was peripheral blood. This TCR came from a human donor in a cohort sampled during active COVID-19. The gene calls are TRBV5-1 and TRBJ2-7, with 13 bases fitting TRBD2. The CDR3 region is CASSSTTSGGAYEQYF. Here the CDR3 DNA reads TGCGCCAGCAGCTCTACAACTAGCGGGGGGGCCTACGAGCAGTACTTC.